The source of this T cell receptor (beta chain) is a study of shared clonotypes between healthy human individuals. An even split of each subset's genomic DNA across several immunoSEQ plates was performed. DNA at around 190 ng, 25,000 to 35,000 T cell genomes, went into sorted-subset replicate PCRs. Here immunoSEQ multiplex PCR was the method, and the copy in TCRdb shows in-frame clones only, minus some. This sample has millions of clones, with 85% to 95% found just once. Every one of the donors was a Caucasian adult that lived in Nashville, Tennessee. This CDR3 contains 13 residues. The V end lost 0 bases, the J end lost 8 bases, and 10 bases lay between the germline ends. Germline loops: CDR1 KGHSH, CDR2 LQKENI. A single count supports this clone.

This TCR came from a man aged 18 to 29 in good health. The sequencing sample was made of naive CD4+ T cells sorted from blood. As to subset: CD45RA+ positively selected. The V gene is TRBV18, the J gene TRBJ1-2; a weak D match, TRBD1 (6 bases). The CDR3 loop reads CASSPPQGSGYTF. The CDR3 bases are TGTGCCAGCTCACCACCCCAGGGGAGCGGCTACACCTTC.